The clone carrying this T cell receptor (beta chain) was recorded a few times. What it binds is unknown. This entry is derived from a study of T cells in Graves' hyperthyroidism and ophthalmopathy. Study-wide results and limits: Blood also carried most thyroid clonotypes expanded above 0.001. Stable hyperthyroidism was separated from ophthalmopathy by a model based on 13 V-J features.

RNA transcripts yielded amplified TCR beta CDR3 regions. Carried out on the TCR CDR3, a first-round RT-PCR used the HTBI primer set. TCRdb processed the multiplex PCR reads anew with MiXCR; each CDR3 protein has one entry. The sample carries about 840,000 distinct CDR3 sequences, 38% recorded once. Sequencing used blood. This sequence was found in a man aged 18 to 29 with Graves' hyperthyroidism.

In DNA, the CDR3 is TGTGCCAGCACCCTCAGGGAAGGAGAGACCCAGTACTTC. It yields the protein CASTLREGETQYF. This sequence joins TRBV11-2 and TRBJ2-5; a possible D gene is TRBD1 (5 bases). Germline V gene sequence: CDR1 SGHAT, CDR2 FQNNGV. The CDR3 sequence is 13 residues long. V lost 7 bases and J lost 4, with 13 bases in between.